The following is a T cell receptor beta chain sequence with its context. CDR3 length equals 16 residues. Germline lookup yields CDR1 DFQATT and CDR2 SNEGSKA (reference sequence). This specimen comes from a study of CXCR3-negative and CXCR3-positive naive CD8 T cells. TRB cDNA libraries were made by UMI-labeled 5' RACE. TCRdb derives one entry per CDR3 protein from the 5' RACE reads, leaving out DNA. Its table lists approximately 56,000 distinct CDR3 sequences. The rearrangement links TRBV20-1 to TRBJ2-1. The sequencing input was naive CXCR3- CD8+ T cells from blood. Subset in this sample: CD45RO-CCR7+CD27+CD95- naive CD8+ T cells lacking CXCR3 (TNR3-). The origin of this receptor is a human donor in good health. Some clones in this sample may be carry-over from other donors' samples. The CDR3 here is CSAREVGASLYNEQFF.